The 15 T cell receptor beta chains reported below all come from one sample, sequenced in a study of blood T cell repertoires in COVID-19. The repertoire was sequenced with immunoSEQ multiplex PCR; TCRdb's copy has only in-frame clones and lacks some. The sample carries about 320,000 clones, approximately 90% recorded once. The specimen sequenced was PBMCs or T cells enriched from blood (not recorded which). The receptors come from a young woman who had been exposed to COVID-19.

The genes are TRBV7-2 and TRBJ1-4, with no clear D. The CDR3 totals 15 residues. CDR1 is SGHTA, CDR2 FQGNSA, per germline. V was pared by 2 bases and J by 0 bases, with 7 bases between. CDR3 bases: TGTGCCAGCAGCTTATGGCACGCAACTAATGAAAAACTGTTTTTT. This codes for CASSLWHATNEKLFF.

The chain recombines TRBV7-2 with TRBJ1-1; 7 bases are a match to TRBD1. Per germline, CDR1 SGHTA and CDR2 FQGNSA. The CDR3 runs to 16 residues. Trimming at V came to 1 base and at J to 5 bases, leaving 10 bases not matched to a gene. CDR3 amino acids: CASSLVGRGIGTEAFF. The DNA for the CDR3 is TGTGCCAGCAGCTTAGTTGGCAGGGGGATCGGGACTGAAGCTTTCTTT.

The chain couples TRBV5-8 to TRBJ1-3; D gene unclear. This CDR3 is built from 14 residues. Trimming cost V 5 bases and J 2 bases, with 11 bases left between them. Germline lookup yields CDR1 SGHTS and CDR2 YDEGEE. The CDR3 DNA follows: TGTGCCAGCAGTTCGGGGTTGACTGGAAACACCATATATTTT. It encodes CASSSGLTGNTIYF.

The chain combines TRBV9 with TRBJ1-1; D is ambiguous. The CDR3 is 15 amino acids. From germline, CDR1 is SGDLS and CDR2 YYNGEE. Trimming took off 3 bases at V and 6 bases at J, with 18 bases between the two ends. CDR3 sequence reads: CASSGLAGGFSEAFF. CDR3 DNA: TGTGCCAGCAGCGGGTTGGCGGGAGGGTTTTCTGAAGCTTTCTTT. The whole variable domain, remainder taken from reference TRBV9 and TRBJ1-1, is DSGVTQTPKHLITATGQRVTLRCSPRSGDLSVYWYQQSLDQGLQFLIQYYNGEERAKGNILERFSAQQFPDLHSELNLSSLELGDSALYFCASSGLAGGFSEAFFGQGTRLTVV.

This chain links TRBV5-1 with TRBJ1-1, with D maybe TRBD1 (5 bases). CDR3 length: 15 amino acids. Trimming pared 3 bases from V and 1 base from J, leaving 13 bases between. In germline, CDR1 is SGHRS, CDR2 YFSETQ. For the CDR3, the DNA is TGCGCCAGCAGCTCCTCCGCTGGACAGAACACTGAAGCTTTCTTT. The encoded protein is CASSSSAGQNTEAFF.

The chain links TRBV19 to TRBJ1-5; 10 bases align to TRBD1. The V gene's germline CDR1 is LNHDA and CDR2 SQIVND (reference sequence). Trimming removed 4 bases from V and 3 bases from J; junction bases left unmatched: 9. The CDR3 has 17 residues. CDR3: CASSTLGQGRINQPQHF. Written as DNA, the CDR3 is TGTGCCAGTAGTACCCTGGGACAGGGGAGAATCAATCAGCCCCAGCATTTT.

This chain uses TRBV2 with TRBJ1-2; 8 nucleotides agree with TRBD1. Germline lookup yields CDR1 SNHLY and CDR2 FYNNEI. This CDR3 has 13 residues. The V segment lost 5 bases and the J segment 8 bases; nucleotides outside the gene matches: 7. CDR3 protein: CASSMQGAGGYTF. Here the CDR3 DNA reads TGTGCCAGCAGTATGCAGGGGGCGGGAGGCTACACCTTC.

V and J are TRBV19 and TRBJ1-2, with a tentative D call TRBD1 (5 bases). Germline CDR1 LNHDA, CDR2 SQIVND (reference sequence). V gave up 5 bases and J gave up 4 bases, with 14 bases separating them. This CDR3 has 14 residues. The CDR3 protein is CASSLGRVSYGYTF. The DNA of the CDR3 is TGTGCCAGTAGTCTGGGCAGGGTTTCCTATGGCTACACCTTC.

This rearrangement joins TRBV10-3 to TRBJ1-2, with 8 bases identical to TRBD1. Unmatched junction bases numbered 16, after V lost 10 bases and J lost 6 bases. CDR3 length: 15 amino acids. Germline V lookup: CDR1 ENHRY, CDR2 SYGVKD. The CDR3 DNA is TGTGCCACCCTTCACCCAGGGGGCTTTGTCCATGGCTACACCTTC. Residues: CATLHPGGFVHGYTF.

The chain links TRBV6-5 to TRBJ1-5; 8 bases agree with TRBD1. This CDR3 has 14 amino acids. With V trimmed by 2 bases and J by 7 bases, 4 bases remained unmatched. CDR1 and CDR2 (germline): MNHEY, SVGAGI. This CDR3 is CASSYGQGAQPQHF. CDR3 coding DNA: TGTGCCAGCAGTTACGGGCAGGGGGCACAGCCCCAGCATTTT.

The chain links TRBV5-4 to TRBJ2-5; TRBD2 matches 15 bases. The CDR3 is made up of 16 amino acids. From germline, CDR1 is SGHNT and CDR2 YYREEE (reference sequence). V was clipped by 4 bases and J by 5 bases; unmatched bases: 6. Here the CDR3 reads CASSLGLAGGQETQYF. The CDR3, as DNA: TGTGCCAGCAGCCTTGGACTAGCGGGGGGGCAGGAGACCCAGTACTTC. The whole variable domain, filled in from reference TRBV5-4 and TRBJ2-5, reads ETGVTQSPTHLIKTRGQQVTLRCSSQSGHNTVSWYQQALGQGPQFIFQYYREEENGRGNFPPRFSGLQFPNYSSELNVNALELDDSALYLCASSLGLAGGQETQYFGPGTRLLVL.

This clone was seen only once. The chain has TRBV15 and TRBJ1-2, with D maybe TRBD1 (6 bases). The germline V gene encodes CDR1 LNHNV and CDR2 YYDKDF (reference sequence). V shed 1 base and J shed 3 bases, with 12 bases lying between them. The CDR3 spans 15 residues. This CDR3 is CATSRGGLGDYGYTF. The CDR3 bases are TGTGCCACCAGCAGAGGGGGGCTTGGGGACTATGGCTACACCTTC.

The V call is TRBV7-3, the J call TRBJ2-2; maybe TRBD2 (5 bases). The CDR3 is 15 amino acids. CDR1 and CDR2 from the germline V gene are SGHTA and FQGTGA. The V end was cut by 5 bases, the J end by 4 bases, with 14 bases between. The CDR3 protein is CASSNTRPGTGELFF. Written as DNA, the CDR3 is TGTGCCAGCAGCAACACTAGACCGGGCACCGGGGAGCTGTTTTTT.

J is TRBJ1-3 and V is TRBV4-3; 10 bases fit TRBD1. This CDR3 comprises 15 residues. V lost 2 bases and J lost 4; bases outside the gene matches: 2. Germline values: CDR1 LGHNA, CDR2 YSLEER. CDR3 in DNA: TGCGCCAGCAGCCAATCGACAGGGGGCGGAAACACCATATATTTT. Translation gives CASSQSTGGGNTIYF.

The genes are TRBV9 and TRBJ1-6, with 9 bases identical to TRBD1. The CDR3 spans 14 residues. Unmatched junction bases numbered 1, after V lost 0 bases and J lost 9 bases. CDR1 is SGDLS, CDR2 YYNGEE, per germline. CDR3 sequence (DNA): TGTGCCAGCAGCGTAGTGGACAGGGGTTCACCCCTCCACTTT. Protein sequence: CASSVVDRGSPLHF.